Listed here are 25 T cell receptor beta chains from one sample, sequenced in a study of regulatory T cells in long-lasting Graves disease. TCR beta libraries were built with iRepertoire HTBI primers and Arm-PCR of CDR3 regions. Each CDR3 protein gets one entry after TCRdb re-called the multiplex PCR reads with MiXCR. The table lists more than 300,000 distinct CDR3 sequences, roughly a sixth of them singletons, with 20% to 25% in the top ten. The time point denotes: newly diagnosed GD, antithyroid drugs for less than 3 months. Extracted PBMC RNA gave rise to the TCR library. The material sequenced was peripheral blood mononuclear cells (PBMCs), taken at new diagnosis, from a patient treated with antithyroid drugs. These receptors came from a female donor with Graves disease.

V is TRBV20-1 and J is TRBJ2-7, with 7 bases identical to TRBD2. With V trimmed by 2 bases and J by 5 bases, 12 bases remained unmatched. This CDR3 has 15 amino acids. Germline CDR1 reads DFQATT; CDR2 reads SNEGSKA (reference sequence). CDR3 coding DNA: TGCAGTGCTAGAATTTACGGGGGGATTCCCAACGAGCAGTACTTC. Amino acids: CSARIYGGIPNEQYF.

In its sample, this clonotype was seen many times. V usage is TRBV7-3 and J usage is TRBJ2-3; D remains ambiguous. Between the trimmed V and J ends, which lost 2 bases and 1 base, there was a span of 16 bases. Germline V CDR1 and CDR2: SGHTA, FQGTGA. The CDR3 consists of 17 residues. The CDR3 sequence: CASSLFGRRMGTDTQYF. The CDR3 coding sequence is TGTGCCAGCAGCTTATTCGGTCGCAGGATGGGCACAGATACGCAGTATTTT.

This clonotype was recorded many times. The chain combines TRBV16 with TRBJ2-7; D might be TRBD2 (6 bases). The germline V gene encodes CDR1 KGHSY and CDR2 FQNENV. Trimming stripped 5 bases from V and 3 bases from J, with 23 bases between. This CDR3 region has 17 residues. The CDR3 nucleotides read TGTGCCAGCAGCACGCAACTAACCGGACTACTCAACTACGAGCAGTACTTC. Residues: CASSTQLTGLLNYEQYF.

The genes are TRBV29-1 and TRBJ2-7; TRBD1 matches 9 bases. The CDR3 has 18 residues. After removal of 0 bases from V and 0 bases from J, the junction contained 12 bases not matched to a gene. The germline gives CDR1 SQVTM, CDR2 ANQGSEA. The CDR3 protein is CSVEDRGTGSLTSYEQYF. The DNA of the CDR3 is TGCAGCGTTGAAGATCGGGGGACAGGGAGCTTAACCTCCTACGAGCAGTACTTC.

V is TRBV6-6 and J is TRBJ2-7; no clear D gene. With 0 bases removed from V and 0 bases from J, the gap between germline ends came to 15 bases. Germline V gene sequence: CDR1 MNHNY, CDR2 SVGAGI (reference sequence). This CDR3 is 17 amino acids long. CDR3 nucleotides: TGTGCCAGCAGTTACTCGAGAACACCCGATTACTCCTACGAGCAGTACTTC. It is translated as CASSYSRTPDYSYEQYF.

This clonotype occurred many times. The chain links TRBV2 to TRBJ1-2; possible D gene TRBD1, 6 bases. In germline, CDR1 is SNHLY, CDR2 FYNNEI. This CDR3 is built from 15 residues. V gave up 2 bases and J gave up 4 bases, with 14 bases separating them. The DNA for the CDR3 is TGTGCCAGCAGTGAATCTCGGGGGGCAGGCTATGGCTACACCTTC. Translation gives CASSESRGAGYGYTF.

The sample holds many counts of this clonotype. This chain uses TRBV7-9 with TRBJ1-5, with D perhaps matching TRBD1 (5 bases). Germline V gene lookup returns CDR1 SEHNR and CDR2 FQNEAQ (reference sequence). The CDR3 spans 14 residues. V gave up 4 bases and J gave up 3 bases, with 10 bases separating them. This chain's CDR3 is CASSYGGINQPQHF. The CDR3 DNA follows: TGTGCCAGCAGCTATGGGGGGATCAATCAGCCCCAGCATTTT.

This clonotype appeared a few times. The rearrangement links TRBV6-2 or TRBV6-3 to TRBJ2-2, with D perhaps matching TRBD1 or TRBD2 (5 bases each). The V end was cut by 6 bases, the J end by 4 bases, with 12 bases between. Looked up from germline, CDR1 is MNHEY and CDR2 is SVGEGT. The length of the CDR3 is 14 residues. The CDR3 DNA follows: TGTGCCAGCAGGCGTGGGGGTGGCACCGGGGAGCTGTTTTTT. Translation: CASRRGGGTGELFF.

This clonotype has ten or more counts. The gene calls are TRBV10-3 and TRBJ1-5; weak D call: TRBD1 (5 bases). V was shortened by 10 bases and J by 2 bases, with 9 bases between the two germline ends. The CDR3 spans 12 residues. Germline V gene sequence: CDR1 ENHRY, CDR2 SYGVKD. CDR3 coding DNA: TGTGCCACCGGGGCGGGCAATCAGCCCCAGCATTTT. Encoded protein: CATGAGNQPQHF.

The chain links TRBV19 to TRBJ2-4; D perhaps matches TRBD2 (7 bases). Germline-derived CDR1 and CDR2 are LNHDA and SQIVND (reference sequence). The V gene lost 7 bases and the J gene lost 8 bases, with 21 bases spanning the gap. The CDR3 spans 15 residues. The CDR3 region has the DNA TGTGCCAGTATCCCCCTTGGGGGGGCCGGGGACATTCAGTACTTC. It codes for CASIPLGGAGDIQYF.

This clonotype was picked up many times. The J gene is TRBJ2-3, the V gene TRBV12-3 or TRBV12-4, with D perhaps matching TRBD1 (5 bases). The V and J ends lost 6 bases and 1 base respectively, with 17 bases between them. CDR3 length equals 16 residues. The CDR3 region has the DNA TGTGCCAGCAGCCGAGCAGGGCTTGACGGCACAGATACGCAGTATTTT. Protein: CASSRAGLDGTDTQYF.

The CDR3 DNA reads TGTGCCAGCAGTTCCCCGACTAGCGGGAGGTTCTCCTACAATGAGCAGTTCTTC. This sequence encodes CASSSPTSGRFSYNEQFF. The chain couples TRBV6-1 to TRBJ2-1, with 13 bases lining up with TRBD2. Germline values: CDR1 MNHNS, CDR2 SASEGT. The J segment lost 0 bases and the V segment lost 5 bases, leaving 7 bases of the junction unmatched. The length of the CDR3 is 18 residues.

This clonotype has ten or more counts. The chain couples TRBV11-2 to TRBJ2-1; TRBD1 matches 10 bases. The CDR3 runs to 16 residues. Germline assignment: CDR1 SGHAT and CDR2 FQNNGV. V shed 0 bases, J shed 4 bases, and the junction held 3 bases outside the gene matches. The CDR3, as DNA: TGTGCCAGCAGCTTAGATCGGGACAGGGGATACAATGAGCAGTTCTTC. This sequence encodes CASSLDRDRGYNEQFF.

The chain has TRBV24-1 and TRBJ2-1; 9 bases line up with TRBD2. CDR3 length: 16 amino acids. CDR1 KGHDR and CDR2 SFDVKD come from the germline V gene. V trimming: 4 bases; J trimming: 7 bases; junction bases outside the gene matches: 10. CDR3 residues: CATSDQGTSLGNEQFF. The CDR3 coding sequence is TGTGCCACCAGTGACCAAGGGACTAGCTTGGGGAATGAGCAGTTCTTC.

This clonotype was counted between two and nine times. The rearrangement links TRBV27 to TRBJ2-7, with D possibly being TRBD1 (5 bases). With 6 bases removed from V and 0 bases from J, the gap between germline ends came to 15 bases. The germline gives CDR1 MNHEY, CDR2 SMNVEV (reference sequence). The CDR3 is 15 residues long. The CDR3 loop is CASSPRGSSSYEQYF. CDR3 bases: TGTGCCAGCAGCCCTAGGGGCAGCAGCTCCTACGAGCAGTACTTC.

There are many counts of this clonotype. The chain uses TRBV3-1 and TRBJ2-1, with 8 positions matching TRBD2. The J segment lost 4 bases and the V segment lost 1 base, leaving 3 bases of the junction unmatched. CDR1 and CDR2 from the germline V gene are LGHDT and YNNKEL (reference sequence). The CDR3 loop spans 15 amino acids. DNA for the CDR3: TGTGCCAGCAGCCAAGGCGGGGGGTGGTACAATGAGCAGTTCTTC. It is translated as CASSQGGGWYNEQFF.

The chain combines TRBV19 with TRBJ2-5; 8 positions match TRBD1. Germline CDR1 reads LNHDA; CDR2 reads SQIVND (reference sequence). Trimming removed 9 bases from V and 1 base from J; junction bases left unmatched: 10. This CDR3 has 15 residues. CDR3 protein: CASLSNTGGQETQYF. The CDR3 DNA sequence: TGTGCCAGCTTATCCAATACAGGGGGCCAAGAGACCCAGTACTTC. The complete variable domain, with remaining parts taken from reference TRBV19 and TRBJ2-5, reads DGGITQSPKYLFRKEGQNVTLSCEQNLNHDAMYWYRQDPGQGLRLIYYSQIVNDFQKGDIAEGYSVSREKKESFPLTVTSAQKNPTAFYLCASLSNTGGQETQYFGPGTRLLVL.

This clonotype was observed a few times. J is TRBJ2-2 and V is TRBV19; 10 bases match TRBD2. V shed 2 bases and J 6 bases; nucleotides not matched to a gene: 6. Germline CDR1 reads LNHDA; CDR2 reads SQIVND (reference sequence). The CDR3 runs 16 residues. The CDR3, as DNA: TGTGCCAGTAGTATAAGCGGGGGGGCTCTCGCCGGGGAGCTGTTTTTT. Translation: CASSISGGALAGELFF.

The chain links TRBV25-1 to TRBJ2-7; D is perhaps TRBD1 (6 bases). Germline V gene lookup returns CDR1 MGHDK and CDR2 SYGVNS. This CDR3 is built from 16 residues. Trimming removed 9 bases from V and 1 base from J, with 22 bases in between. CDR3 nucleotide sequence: TGTGCCAGGGAAATCATAGACAGGCGGCGATCCTACGAGCAGTACTTC. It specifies CAREIIDRRRSYEQYF.

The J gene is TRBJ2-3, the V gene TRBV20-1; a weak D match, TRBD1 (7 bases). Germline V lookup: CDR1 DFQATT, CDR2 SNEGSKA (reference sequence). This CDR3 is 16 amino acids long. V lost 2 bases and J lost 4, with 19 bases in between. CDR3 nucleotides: TGCAGTGCTAGAAGTAGGAGGGGGCCAGGTGCAGATACGCAGTATTTT. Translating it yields CSARSRRGPGADTQYF.

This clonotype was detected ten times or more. CDR3 DNA sequence: TGTGCCAGCCGTCCTGGATACAATGAGCAGTTCTTC. Its protein product is CASRPGYNEQFF. The chain carries TRBV2 and TRBJ2-1, with D uncertain. Trimming shortened V by 8 bases and J by 4 bases, and 9 bases separated the two germline ends. The CDR3 totals 12 residues. Germline lookup yields CDR1 SNHLY and CDR2 FYNNEI.

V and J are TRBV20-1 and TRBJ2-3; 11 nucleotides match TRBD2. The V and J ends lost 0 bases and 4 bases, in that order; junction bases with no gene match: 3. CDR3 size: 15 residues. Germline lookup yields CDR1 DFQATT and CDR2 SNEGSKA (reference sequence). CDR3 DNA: TGCAGTGCTAGAGATACTAGCGGGAGTGCAGATACGCAGTATTTT. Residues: CSARDTSGSADTQYF.

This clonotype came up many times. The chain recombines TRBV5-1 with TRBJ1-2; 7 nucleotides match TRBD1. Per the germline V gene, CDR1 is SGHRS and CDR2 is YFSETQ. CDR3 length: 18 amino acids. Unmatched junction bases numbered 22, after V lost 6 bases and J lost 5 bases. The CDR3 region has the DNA TGCGCCAGCATCCGTAAACCTTCCCCCGGGACAGAACTTTATGGCTACACCTTC. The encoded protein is CASIRKPSPGTELYGYTF.

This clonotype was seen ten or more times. The DNA for the CDR3 is TGTGCCACCAGCAGACATATCCGGGACATTCTCCTTGGGGAGCAGTACTTC. Translating it yields CATSRHIRDILLGEQYF. The rearrangement uses TRBV15 and TRBJ2-7; weak D call: TRBD1 (6 bases). The V and J ends lost 2 bases and 7 bases respectively, with 24 bases between them. The V gene's germline CDR1 is LNHNV and CDR2 YYDKDF (reference sequence). CDR3 size: 17 residues. Complete variable domain (other parts from reference TRBV15 and TRBJ2-7): DAMVIQNPRYQVTQFGKPVTLSCSQTLNHNVMYWYQQKSSQAPKLLFHYYDKDFNNEADTPDNFQSRRPNTSFCFLDIRSPGLGDTAMYLCATSRHIRDILLGEQYFGPGTRLTVT.

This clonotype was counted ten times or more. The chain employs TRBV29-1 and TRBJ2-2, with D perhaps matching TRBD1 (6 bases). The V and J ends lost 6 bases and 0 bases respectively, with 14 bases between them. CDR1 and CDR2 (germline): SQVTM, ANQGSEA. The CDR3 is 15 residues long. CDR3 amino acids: CSVGGGQTNTGELFF. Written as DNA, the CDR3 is TGCAGCGTGGGTGGGGGCCAGACGAACACCGGGGAGCTGTTTTTT.